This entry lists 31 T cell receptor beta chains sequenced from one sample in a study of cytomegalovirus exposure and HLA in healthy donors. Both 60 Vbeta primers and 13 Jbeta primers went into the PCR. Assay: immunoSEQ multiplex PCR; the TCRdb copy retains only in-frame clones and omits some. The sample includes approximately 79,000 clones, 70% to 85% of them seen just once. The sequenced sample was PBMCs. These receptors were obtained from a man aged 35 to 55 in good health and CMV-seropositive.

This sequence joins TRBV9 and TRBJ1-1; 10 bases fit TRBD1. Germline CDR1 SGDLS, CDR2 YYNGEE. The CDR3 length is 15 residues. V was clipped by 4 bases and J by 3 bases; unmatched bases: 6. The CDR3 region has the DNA TGTGCCAGCAGCCTAGAGGGACAGGGGCACACTGAAGCTTTCTTT. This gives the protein CASSLEGQGHTEAFF.

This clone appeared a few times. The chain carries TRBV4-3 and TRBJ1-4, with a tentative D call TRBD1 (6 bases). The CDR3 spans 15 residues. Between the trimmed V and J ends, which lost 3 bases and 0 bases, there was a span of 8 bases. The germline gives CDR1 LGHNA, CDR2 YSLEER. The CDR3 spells CASSQWTATNEKLFF. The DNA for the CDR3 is TGCGCCAGCAGCCAGTGGACAGCAACTAATGAAAAACTGTTTTTT.

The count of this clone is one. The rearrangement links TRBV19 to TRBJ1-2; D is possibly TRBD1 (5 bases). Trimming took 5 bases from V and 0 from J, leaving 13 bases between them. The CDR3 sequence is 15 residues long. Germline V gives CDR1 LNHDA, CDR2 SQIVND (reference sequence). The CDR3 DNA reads TGTGCCAGTAGTCCCAGACTGACAGCTAACTATGGCTACACCTTC. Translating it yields CASSPRLTANYGYTF.

CDR3 nucleotides: TGTGCCAGCGTTCGGGACAGGGAAAGAGATCAGCCCCAGCATTTT. Translating gives CASVRDRERDQPQHF. The chain combines TRBV6-1 with TRBJ1-5, with TRBD1 matching over 9 bases. The CDR3 loop spans 15 amino acids. CDR1 and CDR2 (germline): MNHNS, SASEGT. Trimming removed 8 bases from V and 5 bases from J; junction bases left unmatched: 10.

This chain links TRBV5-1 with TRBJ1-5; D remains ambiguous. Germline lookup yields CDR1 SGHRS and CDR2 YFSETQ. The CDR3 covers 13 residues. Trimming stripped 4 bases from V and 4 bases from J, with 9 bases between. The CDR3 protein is CASSVDGNQPQHF. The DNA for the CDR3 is TGCGCCAGCAGCGTGGACGGGAATCAGCCCCAGCATTTT.

The CDR3 DNA follows: TGTGCCAGCAGTGGACAGGGGGCGAAGGACACTGAAGCTTTCTTT. It codes for CASSGQGAKDTEAFF. The V and J genes are TRBV6-1 and TRBJ1-1, with 10 bases aligning to TRBD1. CDR1 and CDR2 from the germline V gene are MNHNS and SASEGT. The CDR3 extends over 15 amino acids. J was trimmed by 3 bases and V by 4 bases; bases with no gene match: 5.

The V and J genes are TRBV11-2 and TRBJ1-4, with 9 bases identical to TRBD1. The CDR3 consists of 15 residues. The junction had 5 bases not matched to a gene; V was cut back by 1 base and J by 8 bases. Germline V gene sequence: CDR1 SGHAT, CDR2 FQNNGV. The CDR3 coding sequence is TGTGCCAGCAGCTTAGCCGGGACAGGGTTCGAAAAACTGTTTTTT. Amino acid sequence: CASSLAGTGFEKLFF.

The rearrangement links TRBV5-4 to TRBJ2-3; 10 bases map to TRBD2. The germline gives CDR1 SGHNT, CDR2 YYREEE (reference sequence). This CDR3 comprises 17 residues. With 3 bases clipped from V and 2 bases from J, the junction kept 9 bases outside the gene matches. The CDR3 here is CASSSDTSGAITDTQYF. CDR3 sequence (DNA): TGTGCCAGCAGCTCCGATACTAGCGGGGCGATCACAGATACGCAGTATTTT.

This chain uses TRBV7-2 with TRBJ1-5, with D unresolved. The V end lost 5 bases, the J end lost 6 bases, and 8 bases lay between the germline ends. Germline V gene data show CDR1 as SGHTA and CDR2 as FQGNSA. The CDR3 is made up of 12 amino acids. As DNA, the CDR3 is TGTGCCAGCAGCAACTCAGGTCAGCCCCAGCATTTT. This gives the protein CASSNSGQPQHF. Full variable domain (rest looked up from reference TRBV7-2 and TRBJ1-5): GAGVSQSPSNKVTEKGKDVELRCDPISGHTALYWYRQSLGQGLEFLIYFQGNSAPDKSGLPSDRFSAERTGGSVSTLTIQRTQQEDSAVYLCASSNSGQPQHFGDGTRLSIL.

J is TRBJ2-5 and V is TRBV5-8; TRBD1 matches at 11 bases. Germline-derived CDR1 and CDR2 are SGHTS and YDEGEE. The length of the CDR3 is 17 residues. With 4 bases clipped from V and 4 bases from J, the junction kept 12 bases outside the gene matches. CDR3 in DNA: TGTGCCAGCAGCGGAAGGCTTGGACAGGGGGCATTAGAGACCCAGTACTTC. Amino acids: CASSGRLGQGALETQYF.

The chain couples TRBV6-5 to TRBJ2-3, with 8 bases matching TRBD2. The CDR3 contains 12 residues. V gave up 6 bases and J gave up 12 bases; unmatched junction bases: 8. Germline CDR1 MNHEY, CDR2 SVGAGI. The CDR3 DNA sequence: TGTGCCAGCAGACACTCGGGAGGGGGACAGTATTTT. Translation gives CASRHSGGGQYF.

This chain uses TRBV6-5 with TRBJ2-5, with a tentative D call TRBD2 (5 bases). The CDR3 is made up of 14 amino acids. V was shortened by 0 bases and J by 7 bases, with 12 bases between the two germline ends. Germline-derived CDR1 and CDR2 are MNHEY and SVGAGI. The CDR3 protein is CASSYSEAVGTQYF. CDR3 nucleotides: TGTGCCAGCAGTTACTCGGAGGCAGTGGGGACCCAGTACTTC.

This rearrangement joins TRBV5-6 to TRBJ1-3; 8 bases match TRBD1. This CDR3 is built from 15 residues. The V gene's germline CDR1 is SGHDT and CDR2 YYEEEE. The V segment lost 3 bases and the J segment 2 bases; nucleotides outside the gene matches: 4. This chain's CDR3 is CASSSQGAAGNTIYF. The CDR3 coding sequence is TGTGCCAGCAGCTCCCAGGGGGCTGCTGGAAACACCATATATTTT.

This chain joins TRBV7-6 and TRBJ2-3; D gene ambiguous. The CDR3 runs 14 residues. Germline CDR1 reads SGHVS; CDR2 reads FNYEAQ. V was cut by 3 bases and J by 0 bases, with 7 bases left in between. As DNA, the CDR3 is TGTGCCAGCAGCTTCGTTGGCAGCACAGATACGCAGTATTTT. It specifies CASSFVGSTDTQYF.

CDR3 sequence (DNA): TGTGCCAGCAGTACCTACGCACAGGGTCAGGGAAACACCATATATTTT. Residues: CASSTYAQGQGNTIYF. The V gene is TRBV27, the J gene TRBJ1-3, with D perhaps matching TRBD1 (6 bases). This CDR3 is 16 amino acids long. The ends were cut back, 5 bases at V and 4 bases at J, with 18 bases in the middle. Germline assignment: CDR1 MNHEY and CDR2 SMNVEV (reference sequence).

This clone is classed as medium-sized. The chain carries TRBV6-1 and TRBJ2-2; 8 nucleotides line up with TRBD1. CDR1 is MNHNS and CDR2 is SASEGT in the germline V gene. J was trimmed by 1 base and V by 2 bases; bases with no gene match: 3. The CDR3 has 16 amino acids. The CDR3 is CASSEPTGGNTGELFF. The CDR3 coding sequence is TGTGCCAGCAGTGAACCCACAGGGGGGAACACCGGGGAGCTGTTTTTT.

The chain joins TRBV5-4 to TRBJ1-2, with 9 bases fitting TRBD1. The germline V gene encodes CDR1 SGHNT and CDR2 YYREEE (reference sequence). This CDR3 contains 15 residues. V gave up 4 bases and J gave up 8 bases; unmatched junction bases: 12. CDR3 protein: CASSLKGQGREGYTF. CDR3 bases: TGTGCCAGCAGCCTTAAGGGACAGGGCCGGGAGGGCTACACCTTC.

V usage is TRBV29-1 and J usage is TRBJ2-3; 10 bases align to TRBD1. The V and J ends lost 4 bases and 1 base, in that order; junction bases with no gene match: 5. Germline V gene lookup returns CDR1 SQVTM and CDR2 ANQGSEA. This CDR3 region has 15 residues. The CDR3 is CSVGDRGQGTDTQYF. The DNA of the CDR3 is TGCAGCGTTGGCGACAGGGGGCAGGGCACAGATACGCAGTATTTT.

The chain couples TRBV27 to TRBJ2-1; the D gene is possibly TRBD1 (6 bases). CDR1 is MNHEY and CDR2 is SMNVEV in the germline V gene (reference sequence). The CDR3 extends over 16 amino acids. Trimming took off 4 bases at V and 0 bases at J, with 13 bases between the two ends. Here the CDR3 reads CASSSSQGSSYNEQFF. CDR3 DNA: TGTGCCAGCAGTTCATCCCAGGGGAGCTCCTACAATGAGCAGTTCTTC.

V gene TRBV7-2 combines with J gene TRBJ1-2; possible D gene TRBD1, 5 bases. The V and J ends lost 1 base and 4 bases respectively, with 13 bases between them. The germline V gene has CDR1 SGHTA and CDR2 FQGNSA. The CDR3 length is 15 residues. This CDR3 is CASSLEPRATYGYTF. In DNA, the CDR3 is TGTGCCAGCAGCTTAGAGCCCAGGGCGACCTATGGCTACACCTTC. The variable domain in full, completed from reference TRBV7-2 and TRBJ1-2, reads GAGVSQSPSNKVTEKGKDVELRCDPISGHTALYWYRQSLGQGLEFLIYFQGNSAPDKSGLPSDRFSAERTGGSVSTLTIQRTQQEDSAVYLCASSLEPRATYGYTFGSGTRLTVV.

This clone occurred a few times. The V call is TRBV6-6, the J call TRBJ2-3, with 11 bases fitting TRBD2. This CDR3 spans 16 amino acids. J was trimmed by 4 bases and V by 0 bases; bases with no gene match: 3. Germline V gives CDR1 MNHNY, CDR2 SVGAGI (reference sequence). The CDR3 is CASSYSASGRPDTQYF. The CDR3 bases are TGTGCCAGCAGTTACTCTGCTAGCGGGAGGCCAGATACGCAGTATTTT.

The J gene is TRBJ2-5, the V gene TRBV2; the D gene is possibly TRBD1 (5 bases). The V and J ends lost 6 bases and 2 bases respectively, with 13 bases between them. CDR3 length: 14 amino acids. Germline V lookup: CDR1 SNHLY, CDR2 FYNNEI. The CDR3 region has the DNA TGTGCCAGCAGCCTTGACAGATTACAAGAGACCCAGTACTTC. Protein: CASSLDRLQETQYF.

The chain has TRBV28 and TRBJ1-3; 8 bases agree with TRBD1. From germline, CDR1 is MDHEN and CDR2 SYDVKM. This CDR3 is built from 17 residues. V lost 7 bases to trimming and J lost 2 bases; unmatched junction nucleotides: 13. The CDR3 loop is CASTQGGLTGAGNTIYF. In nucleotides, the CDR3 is TGTGCCAGCACCCAAGGGGGCCTGACAGGGGCTGGAAACACCATATATTTT.

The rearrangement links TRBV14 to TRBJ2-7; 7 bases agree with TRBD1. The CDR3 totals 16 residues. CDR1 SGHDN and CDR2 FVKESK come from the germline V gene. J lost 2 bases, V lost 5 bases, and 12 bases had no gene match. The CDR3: CASSAYRGYPPYEQYF. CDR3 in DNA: TGTGCCAGCAGCGCCTACAGGGGCTACCCTCCCTACGAGCAGTACTTC.

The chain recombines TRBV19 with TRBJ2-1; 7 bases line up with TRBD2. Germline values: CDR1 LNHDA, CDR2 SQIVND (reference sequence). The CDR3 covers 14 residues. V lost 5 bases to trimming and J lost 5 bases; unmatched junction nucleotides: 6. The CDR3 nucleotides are TGTGCCAGTAGTCCGTCGGGGGGTCACAATGAGCAGTTCTTC. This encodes CASSPSGGHNEQFF.

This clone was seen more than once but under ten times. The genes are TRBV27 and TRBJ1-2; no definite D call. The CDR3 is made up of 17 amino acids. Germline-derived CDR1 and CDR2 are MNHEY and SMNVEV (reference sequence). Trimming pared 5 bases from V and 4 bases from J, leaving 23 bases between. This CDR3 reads CASSTTPTWTDFYGYTF. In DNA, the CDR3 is TGTGCCAGCAGTACGACCCCCACTTGGACTGACTTCTATGGCTACACCTTC.

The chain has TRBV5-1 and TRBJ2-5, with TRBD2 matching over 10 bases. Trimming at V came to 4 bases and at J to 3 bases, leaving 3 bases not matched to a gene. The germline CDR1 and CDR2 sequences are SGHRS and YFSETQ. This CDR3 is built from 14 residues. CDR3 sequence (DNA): TGCGCCAGCAGCACTGGACTAGCGGAAGAGACCCAGTACTTC. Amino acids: CASSTGLAEETQYF.

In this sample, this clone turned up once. CDR3 in DNA: TGTGCCAGCAGCTCAACGACAGGGGGCACTGGCTACACCTTC. Residues: CASSSTTGGTGYTF. This chain connects TRBV7-6 to TRBJ1-2; 10 bases line up with TRBD1. Germline V gene lookup returns CDR1 SGHVS and CDR2 FNYEAQ. The junction had 6 bases not matched to a gene; V was cut back by 4 bases and J by 7 bases. The CDR3 spans 14 residues.

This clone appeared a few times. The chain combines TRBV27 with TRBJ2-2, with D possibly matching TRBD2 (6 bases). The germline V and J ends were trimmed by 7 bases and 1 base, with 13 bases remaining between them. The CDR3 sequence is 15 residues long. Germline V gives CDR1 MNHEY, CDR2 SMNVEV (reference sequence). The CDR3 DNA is TGTGCCAGCACCCGAAGGGGAGGGAACACCGGGGAGCTGTTTTTT. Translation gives CASTRRGGNTGELFF.

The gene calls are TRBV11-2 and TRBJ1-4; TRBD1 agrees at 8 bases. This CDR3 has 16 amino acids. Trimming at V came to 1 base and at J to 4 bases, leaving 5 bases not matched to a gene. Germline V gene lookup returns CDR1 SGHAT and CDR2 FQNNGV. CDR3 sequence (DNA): TGTGCCAGCAGCTTAGTTCAGGGGGCCCTTAATGAAAAACTGTTTTTT. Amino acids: CASSLVQGALNEKLFF.

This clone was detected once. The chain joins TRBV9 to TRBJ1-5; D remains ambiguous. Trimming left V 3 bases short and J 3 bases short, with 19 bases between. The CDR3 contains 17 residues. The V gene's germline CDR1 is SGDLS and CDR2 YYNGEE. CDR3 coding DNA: TGTGCCAGCAGCGCCTCCGGGAAAGTAACCTCCAATCAGCCCCAGCATTTT. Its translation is CASSASGKVTSNQPQHF.